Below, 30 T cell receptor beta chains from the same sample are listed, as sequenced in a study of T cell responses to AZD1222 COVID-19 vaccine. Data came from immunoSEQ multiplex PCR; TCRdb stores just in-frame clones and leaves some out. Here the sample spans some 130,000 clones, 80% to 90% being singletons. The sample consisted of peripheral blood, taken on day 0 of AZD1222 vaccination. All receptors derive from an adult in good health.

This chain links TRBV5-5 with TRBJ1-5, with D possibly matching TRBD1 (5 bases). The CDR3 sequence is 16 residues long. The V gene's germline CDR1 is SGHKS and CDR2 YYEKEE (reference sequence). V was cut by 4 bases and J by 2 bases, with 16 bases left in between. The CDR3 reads CASSDTIKGGNQPQHF. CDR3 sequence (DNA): TGTGCCAGCAGCGACACCATCAAAGGGGGCAATCAGCCCCAGCATTTT.

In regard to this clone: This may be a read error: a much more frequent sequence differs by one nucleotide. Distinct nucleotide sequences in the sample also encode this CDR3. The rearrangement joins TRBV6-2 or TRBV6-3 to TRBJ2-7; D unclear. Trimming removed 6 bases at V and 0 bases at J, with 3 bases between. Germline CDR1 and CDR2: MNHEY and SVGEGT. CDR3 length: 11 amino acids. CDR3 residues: CASSPSYEQYF. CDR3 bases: TGTGCCAGCAGCCCCTCCTACGAGCAGTACTTC.

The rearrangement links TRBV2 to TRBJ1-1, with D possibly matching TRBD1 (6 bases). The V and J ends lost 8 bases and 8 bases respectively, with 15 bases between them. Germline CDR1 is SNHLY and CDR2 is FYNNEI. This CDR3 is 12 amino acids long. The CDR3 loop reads CASPIKTGEAFF. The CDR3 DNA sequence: TGTGCCAGCCCAATTAAGACAGGCGAAGCTTTCTTT.

CDR3: CASSGTGGRGVADEQFF. In DNA form, the CDR3 reads TGTGCCAGCAGCGGGACAGGGGGCAGAGGGGTCGCCGATGAGCAGTTCTTC. V usage is TRBV5-4 and J usage is TRBJ2-1; 12 bases map to TRBD1. The ends lost 4 bases at V and 8 bases at J; junction bases unmatched: 13. From germline, CDR1 is SGHNT and CDR2 YYREEE (reference sequence). CDR3 size: 17 residues.

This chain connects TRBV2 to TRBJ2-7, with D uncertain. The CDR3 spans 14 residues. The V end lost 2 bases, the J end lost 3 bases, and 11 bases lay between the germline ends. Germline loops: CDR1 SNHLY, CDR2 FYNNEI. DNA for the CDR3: TGTGCCAGCAGTGAATTTGCCCAGGTCTACGAGCAGTACTTC. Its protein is CASSEFAQVYEQYF.

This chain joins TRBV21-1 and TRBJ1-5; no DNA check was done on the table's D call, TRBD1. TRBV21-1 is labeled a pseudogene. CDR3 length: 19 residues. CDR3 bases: TGTGCCAGCAGCAAAGCTAGGACAGCCACAGGTAATAGCAATCAGCCCCAGCATTTT. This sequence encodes CASSKARTATGNSNQPQHF.

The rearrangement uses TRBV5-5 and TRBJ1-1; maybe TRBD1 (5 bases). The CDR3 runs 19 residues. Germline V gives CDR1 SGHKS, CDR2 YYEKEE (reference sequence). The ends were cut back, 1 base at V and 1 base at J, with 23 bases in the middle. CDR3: CASSLIRTGTLNWNTEAFF. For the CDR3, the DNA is TGTGCCAGCAGCTTGATAAGAACCGGGACCCTAAATTGGAACACTGAAGCTTTCTTT.

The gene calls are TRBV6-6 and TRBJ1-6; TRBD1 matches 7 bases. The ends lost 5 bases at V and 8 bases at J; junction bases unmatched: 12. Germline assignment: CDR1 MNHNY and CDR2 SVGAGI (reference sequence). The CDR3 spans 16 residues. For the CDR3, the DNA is TGTGCCAGCAGTGGTCAAATCCGACAGGGAGATTCACCCCTCCACTTT. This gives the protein CASSGQIRQGDSPLHF.

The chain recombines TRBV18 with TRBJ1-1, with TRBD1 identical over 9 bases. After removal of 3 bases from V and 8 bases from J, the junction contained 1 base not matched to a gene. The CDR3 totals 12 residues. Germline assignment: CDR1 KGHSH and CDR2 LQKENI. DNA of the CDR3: TGTGCCAGCTCACCTGACAGGGGGGAAGCTTTCTTT. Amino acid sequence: CASSPDRGEAFF.

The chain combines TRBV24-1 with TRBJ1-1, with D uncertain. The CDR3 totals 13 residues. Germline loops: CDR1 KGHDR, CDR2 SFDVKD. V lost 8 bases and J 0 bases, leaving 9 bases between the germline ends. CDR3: CATKDTLNTEAFF. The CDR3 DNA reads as TGTGCCACCAAAGACACTTTGAACACTGAAGCTTTCTTT.

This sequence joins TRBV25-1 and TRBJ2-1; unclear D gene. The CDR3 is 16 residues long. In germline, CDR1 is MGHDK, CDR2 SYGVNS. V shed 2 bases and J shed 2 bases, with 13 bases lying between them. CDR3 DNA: TGTGCCAGCAGTGAAAAATTCCCCCGTCCCTACAATGAGCAGTTCTTC. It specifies CASSEKFPRPYNEQFF.

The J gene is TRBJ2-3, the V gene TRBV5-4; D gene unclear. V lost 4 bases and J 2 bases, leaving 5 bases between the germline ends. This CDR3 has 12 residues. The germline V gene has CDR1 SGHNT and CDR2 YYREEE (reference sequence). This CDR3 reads CASSRITDTQYF. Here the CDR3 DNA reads TGTGCCAGCAGCCGAATCACAGATACGCAGTATTTT.

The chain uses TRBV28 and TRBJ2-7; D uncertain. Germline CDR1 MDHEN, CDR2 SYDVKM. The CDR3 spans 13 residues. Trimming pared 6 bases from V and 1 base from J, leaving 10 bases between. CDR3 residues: CASRAVPSYEQYF. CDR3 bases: TGTGCCAGCAGGGCAGTTCCTTCCTACGAGCAGTACTTC.

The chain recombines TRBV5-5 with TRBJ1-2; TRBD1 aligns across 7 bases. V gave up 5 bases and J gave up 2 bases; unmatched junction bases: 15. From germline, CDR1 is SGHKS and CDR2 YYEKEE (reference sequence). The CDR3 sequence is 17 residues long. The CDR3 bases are TGTGCCAGCAGGATTAAAGACAGGGAAACCCTAAACTATGGCTACACCTTC. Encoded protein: CASRIKDRETLNYGYTF.

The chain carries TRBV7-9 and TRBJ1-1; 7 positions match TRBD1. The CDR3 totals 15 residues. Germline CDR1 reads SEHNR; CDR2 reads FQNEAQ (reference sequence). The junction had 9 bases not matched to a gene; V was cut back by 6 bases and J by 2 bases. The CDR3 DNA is TGTGCCAGCAGTCATACAGGGGATAGTAACACTGAAGCTTTCTTT. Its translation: CASSHTGDSNTEAFF.

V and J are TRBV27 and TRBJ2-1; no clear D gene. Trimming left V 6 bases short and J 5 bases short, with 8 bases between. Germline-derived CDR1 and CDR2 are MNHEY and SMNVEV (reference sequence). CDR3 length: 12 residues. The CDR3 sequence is CASRQRDNEQFF. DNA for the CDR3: TGTGCCAGCAGGCAGCGTGACAATGAGCAGTTCTTC.

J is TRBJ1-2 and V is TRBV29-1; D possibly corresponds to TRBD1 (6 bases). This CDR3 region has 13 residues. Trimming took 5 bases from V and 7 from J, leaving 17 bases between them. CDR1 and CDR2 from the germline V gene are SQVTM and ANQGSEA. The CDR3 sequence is CSVLALGGGGYTF. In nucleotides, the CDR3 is TGCAGCGTTTTGGCGTTGGGGGGCGGTGGCTACACCTTC.

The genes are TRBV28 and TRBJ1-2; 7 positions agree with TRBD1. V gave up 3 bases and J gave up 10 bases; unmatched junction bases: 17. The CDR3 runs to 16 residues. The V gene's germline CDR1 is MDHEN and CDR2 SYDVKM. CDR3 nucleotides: TGTGCCAGCAGTTTGTCTCTCGGACAGGCTTTAATCCACTACACCTTC. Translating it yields CASSLSLGQALIHYTF.

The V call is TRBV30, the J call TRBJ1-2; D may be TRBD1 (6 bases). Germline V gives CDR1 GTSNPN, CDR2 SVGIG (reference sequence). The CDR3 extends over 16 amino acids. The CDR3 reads CAKGPRGHTMNYGYTF. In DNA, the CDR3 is TGTGCAAAGGGGCCCAGGGGACACACAATGAACTATGGCTACACCTTC.

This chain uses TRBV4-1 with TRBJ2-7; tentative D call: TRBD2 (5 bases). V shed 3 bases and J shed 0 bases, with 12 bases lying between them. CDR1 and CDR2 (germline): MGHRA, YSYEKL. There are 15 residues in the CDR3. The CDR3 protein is CASSQAGTRSYEQYF. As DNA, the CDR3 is TGCGCCAGCAGCCAGGCGGGTACCCGCTCCTACGAGCAGTACTTC.

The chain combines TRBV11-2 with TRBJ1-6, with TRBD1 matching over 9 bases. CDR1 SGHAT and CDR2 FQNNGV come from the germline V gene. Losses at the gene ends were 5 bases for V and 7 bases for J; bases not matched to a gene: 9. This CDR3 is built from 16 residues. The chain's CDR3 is CASSQWGQGINSPLHF. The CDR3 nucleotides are TGTGCCAGCAGCCAATGGGGACAGGGCATAAATTCACCCCTCCACTTT.

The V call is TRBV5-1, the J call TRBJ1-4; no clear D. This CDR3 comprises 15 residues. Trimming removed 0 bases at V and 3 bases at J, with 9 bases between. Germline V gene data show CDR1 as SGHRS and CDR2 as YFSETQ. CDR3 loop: CASSLASNANEKLFF. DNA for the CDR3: TGCGCCAGCAGCTTGGCCAGCAATGCTAATGAAAAACTGTTTTTT.

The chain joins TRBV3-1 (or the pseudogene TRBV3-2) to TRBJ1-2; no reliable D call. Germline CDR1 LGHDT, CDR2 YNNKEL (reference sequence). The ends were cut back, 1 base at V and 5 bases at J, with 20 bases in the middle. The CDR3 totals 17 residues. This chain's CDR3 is CASSQGQLGQALYGYTF. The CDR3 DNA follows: TGTGCCAGCAGCCAAGGTCAGTTAGGTCAGGCTCTTTATGGCTACACCTTC.

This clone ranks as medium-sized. The CDR3 DNA reads TGTGCTAGTGGTTTCTCGGGACAGTATGAGCAGTACTTC. It translates to CASGFSGQYEQYF. The rearrangement links TRBV12-5 to TRBJ2-7, with TRBD1 identical over 7 bases. Germline CDR1 LGHNT, CDR2 FRNRAP. Trimming cost V 3 bases and J 7 bases; bases outside gene matches: 6. This CDR3 is built from 13 residues.

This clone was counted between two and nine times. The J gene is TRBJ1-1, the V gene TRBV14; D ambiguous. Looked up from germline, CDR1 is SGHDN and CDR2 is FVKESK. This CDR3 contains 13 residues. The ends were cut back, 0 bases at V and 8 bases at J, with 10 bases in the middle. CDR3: CASSQDISQEAFF. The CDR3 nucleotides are TGTGCCAGCAGCCAAGATATATCGCAGGAAGCTTTCTTT.

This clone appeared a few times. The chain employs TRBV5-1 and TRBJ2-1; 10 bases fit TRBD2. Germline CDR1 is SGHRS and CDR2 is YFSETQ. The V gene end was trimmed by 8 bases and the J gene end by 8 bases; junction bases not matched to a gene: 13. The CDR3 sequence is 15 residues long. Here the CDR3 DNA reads TGCGCCAGTCGGGAGGAGCGGGGGGGCCTCTATGAGCAGTTCTTC. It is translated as CASREERGGLYEQFF. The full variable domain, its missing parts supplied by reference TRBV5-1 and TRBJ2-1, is KAGVTQTPRYLIKTRGQQVTLSCSPISGHRSVSWYQQTPGQGLQFLFEYFSETQRNKGNFPGRFSGRQFSNSRSEMNVSTLELGDSALYLCASREERGGLYEQFFGPGTRLTVL.

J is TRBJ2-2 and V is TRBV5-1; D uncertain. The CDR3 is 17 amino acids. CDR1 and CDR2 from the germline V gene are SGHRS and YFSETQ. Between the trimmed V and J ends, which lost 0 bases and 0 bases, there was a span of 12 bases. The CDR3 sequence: CASSLDPVASNTGELFF. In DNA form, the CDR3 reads TGCGCCAGCAGCTTGGACCCCGTAGCTTCGAACACCGGGGAGCTGTTTTTT.

The CDR3 here is CSASFGGGSNTEAFF. The CDR3 region has the DNA TGCAGTGCTAGTTTTGGCGGGGGGTCGAACACTGAAGCTTTCTTT. The chain uses TRBV20-1 and TRBJ1-1; the D gene is possibly TRBD1 (5 bases). This CDR3 is 15 amino acids long. Trimming took off 3 bases at V and 1 base at J, with 15 bases between the two ends. Germline CDR1 is DFQATT and CDR2 is SNEGSKA (reference sequence).

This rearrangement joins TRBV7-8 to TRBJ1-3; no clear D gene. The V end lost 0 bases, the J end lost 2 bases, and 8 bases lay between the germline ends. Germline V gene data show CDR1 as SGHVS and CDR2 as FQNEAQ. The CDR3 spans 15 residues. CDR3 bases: TGTGCCAGCAGCTTAGCGGACGGAACTGGAAACACCATATATTTT. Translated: CASSLADGTGNTIYF.

The CDR3 reads CASSLSAVGGITGTGELFF. DNA of the CDR3: TGTGCCAGCAGTTTATCTGCGGTCGGGGGCATTACGGGCACCGGGGAGCTGTTTTTT. The chain has TRBV28 and TRBJ2-2, with D possibly being TRBD1 or TRBD2 (6 bases each). The CDR3 runs 19 residues. V was cut by 1 base and J by 4 bases, with 22 bases left in between. Germline V lookup: CDR1 MDHEN, CDR2 SYDVKM. The entire variable domain, with the rest obtained from reference TRBV28 and TRBJ2-2, is as follows: DVKVTQSSRYLVKRTGEKVFLECVQDMDHENMFWYRQDPGLGLRLIYFSYDVKMKEKGDIPEGYSVSREKKERFSLILESASTNQTSMYLCASSLSAVGGITGTGELFFGEGSRLTVL.